Each of the 14 T cell receptor beta chains below was sequenced from the same sample in a study of lymphopenia after photon versus proton radiotherapy. Clones were read by immunoSEQ multiplex PCR, and TCRdb kept only the in-frame ones, dropping some. The repertoire holds 50,000 to 70,000 clones, with about nine tenths as singletons. The input for sequencing was peripheral blood, taken from a patient treated with proton-based radiotherapy. These receptors were obtained from a man older than 75 with esophageal cancer.

This sequence joins TRBV7-2 and TRBJ2-7, with TRBD2 as a possible D gene (5 bases). This CDR3 spans 16 amino acids. CDR1 SGHTA and CDR2 FQGNSA come from the germline V gene. The germline V and J ends were trimmed by 5 bases and 3 bases, with 20 bases remaining between them. The CDR3 sequence: CASSPDRSSGSYEQYF. The DNA of the CDR3 is TGTGCCAGCAGCCCGGACCGATCATCTGGGAGCTACGAGCAGTACTTC.

The J gene is TRBJ2-5, the V gene TRBV9; D is tentatively TRBD1 or TRBD2 (5 bases each). TRBJ2-7 explains the end of the DNA better; the J call may be wrong. In germline, CDR1 is SGDLS, CDR2 YYNGEE. This CDR3 region has 14 residues. The CDR3 DNA reads as TGTGCCAGCAGCAAAACCGGGGCAGTCGTCGAGCAGTACTTC. Its protein is CASSKTGAVVEQYF.

The chain links TRBV5-1 to TRBJ2-5; a possible D gene is TRBD2 (6 bases). The CDR3 covers 15 residues. The germline gives CDR1 SGHRS, CDR2 YFSETQ. The V and J ends lost 2 bases and 4 bases respectively, with 15 bases between them. Written as DNA, the CDR3 is TGCGCCAGCAGCTTCTCTCGGGGGTGGGCAGAGACCCAGTACTTC. Its translation: CASSFSRGWAETQYF.

J is TRBJ2-7 and V is TRBV15, with no clear D. V lost 6 bases, J lost 5 bases, and 14 bases lay in between. Germline V lookup: CDR1 LNHNV, CDR2 YYDKDF (reference sequence). This CDR3 spans 13 amino acids. The CDR3 loop is CATSERLGNEQYF. CDR3 nucleotides: TGTGCCACCAGTGAGAGGTTGGGGAACGAGCAGTACTTC.

The chain recombines TRBV7-2 with TRBJ1-5; 7 nucleotides agree with TRBD1. Germline V gives CDR1 SGHTA, CDR2 FQGNSA. The CDR3 runs to 15 residues. V lost 1 base, J lost 5 bases, and 5 bases stayed unmatched. Here the CDR3 DNA reads TGTGCCAGCAGCTTAGGACAGGGCAAACATCAGCCCCAGCATTTT. Translated: CASSLGQGKHQPQHF.

This sequence joins TRBV19 and TRBJ2-2; D unclear. This CDR3 region has 14 residues. Germline CDR1 and CDR2: LNHDA and SQIVND (reference sequence). Trimming pared 4 bases from V and 4 bases from J, leaving 10 bases between. CDR3 residues: CASSKAAGTGELFF. CDR3 bases: TGTGCCAGTAGTAAGGCAGCCGGCACCGGGGAGCTGTTTTTT.

The V gene is TRBV4-2, the J gene TRBJ1-2; 10 positions match TRBD1. Germline V gene lookup returns CDR1 LGHNA and CDR2 YNFKEQ. V dropped 4 bases and J dropped 5; count of bases not matched to a gene: 7. This CDR3 is 15 amino acids long. The CDR3 region has the DNA TGTGCCAGCAGCCCGACAGGGGGCGGATCTTATGGCTACACCTTC. This translates into CASSPTGGGSYGYTF.

The V gene is TRBV5-6, the J gene TRBJ2-1; 9 nucleotides line up with TRBD2. Germline-derived CDR1 and CDR2 are SGHDT and YYEEEE. V shed 3 bases and J 1 base; nucleotides not matched to a gene: 11. The CDR3 sequence is 18 residues long. The CDR3 DNA is TGTGCCAGCAGCTCCTTAGCGGGGGTCTTGAGGTCCTACAATGAGCAGTTCTTC. Residues: CASSSLAGVLRSYNEQFF.

The J gene is TRBJ2-1, the V gene TRBV30, with 10 bases fitting TRBD2. Looked up from germline, CDR1 is GTSNPN and CDR2 is SVGIG (reference sequence). The CDR3 is made up of 16 amino acids. With V trimmed by 0 bases and J by 7 bases, 9 bases remained unmatched. This chain's CDR3 is CAWSVHQRGGRNEQFF. The CDR3 DNA reads as TGTGCCTGGAGTGTACATCAGCGGGGGGGCCGGAATGAGCAGTTCTTC.

J is TRBJ2-2 and V is TRBV7-9; 12 bases align to TRBD1. This CDR3 has 16 amino acids. Trimming removed 7 bases from V and 4 bases from J; junction bases left unmatched: 7. Germline V gene lookup returns CDR1 SEHNR and CDR2 FQNEAQ (reference sequence). The CDR3 sequence is CASTRRGQGATGELFF. In nucleotides, the CDR3 is TGTGCCAGCACCCGCCGGGGACAGGGGGCCACCGGGGAGCTGTTTTTT.

The rearrangement joins TRBV7-8 to TRBJ1-5; TRBD1 might be the D (5 bases). The CDR3 has 13 amino acids. CDR1 is SGHVS and CDR2 is FQNEAQ in the germline V gene. Trimming took off 5 bases at V and 5 bases at J, with 10 bases between the two ends. The CDR3 bases are TGTGCCAGCAGCACAGGCAGGGATCAGCCCCAGCATTTT. This sequence encodes CASSTGRDQPQHF.

The chain joins TRBV6-5 to TRBJ1-3; D may be TRBD1 (6 bases). Germline CDR1 is MNHEY and CDR2 is SVGAGI. V lost 5 bases and J lost 0, with 11 bases in between. This CDR3 is built from 15 residues. The CDR3 DNA reads as TGTGCCAGCAGTGTCTTCAGGGGCTCTGGAAACACCATATATTTT. Residues: CASSVFRGSGNTIYF.

This sequence joins TRBV18 and TRBJ2-5, with D possibly TRBD2 on 6 matching bases. The germline V gene encodes CDR1 KGHSH and CDR2 LQKENI. CDR3 length equals 13 residues. V dropped 10 bases and J dropped 2 bases, with 14 bases sitting between them. CDR3 in DNA: TGTGCCACCCGTGGAGGGCCTCAAGAGACCCAGTACTTC. This gives the protein CATRGGPQETQYF.

This clone appeared a single time. The chain is built from TRBV6-6 and TRBJ2-3, with D possibly TRBD1 on 5 matching bases. CDR3 length equals 14 residues. V was pared by 0 bases and J by 5 bases, with 9 bases between. Germline lookup yields CDR1 MNHNY and CDR2 SVGAGI (reference sequence). The CDR3 sequence is CASSYSEGQDTQYF. CDR3 nucleotides: TGTGCCAGCAGTTACTCGGAAGGACAAGATACGCAGTATTTT.